The clone carrying this T cell receptor beta chain has at least ten counts. Its antigen is unidentified. Building the TCR beta libraries relied on iRepertoire HTBI primers, and CDR3 regions underwent Arm-PCR. TCRdb analysed the multiplex PCR reads with MiXCR anew, one entry per CDR3 protein. The sample carries under 700,000 distinct CDR3 sequences, around 16% recorded once. The time point: newly diagnosed GD, antithyroid drugs for less than 3 months. PBMC-extracted RNA yielded the TCR library. These data originate in a study of regulatory T cells in long-lasting Graves disease. The CDR3 contains 13 residues. The V and J ends lost 3 bases and 1 base respectively, with 9 bases between them. CDR1 is DFQATT and CDR2 is SNEGSKA in the germline V gene (reference sequence). Overall study results and limits: More public clonotypes were shared by persistent patients (2,741) than by new patients (roughly 970).

The sample was also reused in another study, on T cells in Graves' hyperthyroidism and ophthalmopathy. That source reports: Researchers barred patients who had uncontrolled infection, other autoimmune disease, pregnancy or lactation.

The rearrangement links TRBV20-1 to TRBJ1-1; weak D call: TRBD1 (6 bases). The source is a woman in her forties or fifties with Graves disease. The specimen was peripheral blood mononuclear cells (PBMCs), collected at new diagnosis, from a patient treated with antithyroid drugs. The chain's CDR3 is CSASRGGNTEAFF. The DNA of the CDR3 is TGCAGTGCTAGCAGGGGCGGGAACACTGAAGCTTTCTTT.